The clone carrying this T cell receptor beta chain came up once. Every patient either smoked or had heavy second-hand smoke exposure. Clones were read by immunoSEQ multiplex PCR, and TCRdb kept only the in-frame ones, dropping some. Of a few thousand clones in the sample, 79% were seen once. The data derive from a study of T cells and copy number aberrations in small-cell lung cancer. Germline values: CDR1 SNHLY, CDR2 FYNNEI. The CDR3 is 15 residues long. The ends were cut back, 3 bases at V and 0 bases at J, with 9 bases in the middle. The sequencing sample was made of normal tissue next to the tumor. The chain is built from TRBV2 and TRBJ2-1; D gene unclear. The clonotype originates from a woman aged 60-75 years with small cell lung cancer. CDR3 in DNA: TGTGCCAGCAGTGAGGTCTCAAGCTCCTACAATGAGCAGTTCTTC. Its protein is CASSEVSSSYNEQFF. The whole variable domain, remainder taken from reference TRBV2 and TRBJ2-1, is EPEVTQTPSHQVTQMGQEVILRCVPISNHLYFYWYRQILGQKVEFLVSFYNNEISEKSEIFDDQFSVERPDGSNFTLKIRSTKLEDSAMYFCASSEVSSSYNEQFFGPGTRLTVL.